One T cell receptor (beta chain) is described in this entry. Its antigen is currently unknown. All donors were Caucasian adults living in Nashville, Tennessee. Negatively enriched CD4+ T cells were divided by CD45RA into naive and memory. The sample belongs to a study of shared clonotypes between healthy human individuals. Study information: CD8 memory received one plate per donor, CD8 naive two, CD4 memory three and CD4 naive three.

Assay: immunoSEQ multiplex PCR; the TCRdb copy retains only in-frame clones and omits some. The sample has some 2,000,000 clones, about 95% seen once. Germline CDR1 is ENHRY and CDR2 is SYGVKD. Trimming took 10 bases from V and 0 from J; bases not matched to a gene: 6. The CDR3 has 14 residues. Points from the study as a whole: Relative to clonotypes present in all four donors, those not shared had lower generation probabilities.

The sequence derives from a man aged 18 to 29 in good health. The V and J genes are TRBV10-3 and TRBJ1-2, with 9 bases lining up with TRBD1. What was sequenced was naive CD4+ T cells sorted from blood. The subset is: CD45RA+ positively selected. CDR3 residues: CATARDRANYGYTF. In DNA form, the CDR3 reads TGTGCCACCGCTCGGGACAGGGCTAACTATGGCTACACCTTC.